What follows is one T cell receptor beta chain and its context. CDR3 length equals 12 residues. Deletions cut 7 bases from V and 3 bases from J, with 10 bases between. Germline V gives CDR1 LNHDA, CDR2 SQIVND (reference sequence). The data were obtained in a study of blood T cell repertoires in COVID-19. Study overall: COVID-19 samples from acute and convalescent phases originated in the United States, Italy and Spain.

Per the original data handling: Scientists estimated how many nucleated cells there were by amplifying reference gene primers. Only in-frame clones appear in the TCRdb table, and some are missing; sequencing was by immunoSEQ multiplex PCR. Clonal size and the V and J genes are those of that table, whereas D and trimming came from the DNA. The sample consists of 150,000 to 200,000 clones, around nine tenths of them appearing once. The chain links TRBV19 to TRBJ2-7; D is perhaps TRBD1 (5 bases). The receptor was derived from a man between 65 and 85 years old with acute or convalescent COVID-19. The source material was peripheral blood. The CDR3 loop reads CASKGQDYEQYF. The CDR3 region has the DNA TGTGCCAGTAAGGGGCAGGACTACGAGCAGTACTTC.